The sequence of this TCR beta chain was determined in a study of control samples from healthy donors and cancer patients (dated by TCRdb to between 2020 and 2021). With respect to this clone: Its cognate antigen has yet to be identified. Base qualities are not recorded, but no much larger clone differs from it by a single base.

The CDR3 runs 18 amino acids, cysteine and phenylalanine included. The only DNA kept is the CDR3, 54 bases in frame from the first base. V is trimmed back by 1 base and J by 0 bases, and the junction contains 7 bases that no gene match accounts for. Sequences MGHDK (CDR1) and SYGVNS (CDR2) are obtained from the germline V gene. The library was built by means of the immunoSEQ multiplex PCR assay. TCRdb re-hosts the immuneACCESS table, in-frame sequences only. Its copies lack some clones; in the studies checked, an unresolved V gene accounts for under half of them, and the cause for the rest is not known. Here the sample has some 74,000 clones; about 88% occur a single time. Jointly, the top ten make up more than 5.5% of the sample.

Sample: blood. This chain is built from TRBV25-1 and TRBJ2-3, with 10 middle bases fitting TRBD2. The receptor's source is a woman aged 50 to 60 in good health. In nucleotide form, the sequence is TGTGCCAGCAGTGAATCCCTAGGACTAGCGGAGAGCACAGATACGCAGTATTTT. Its protein product is CASSESLGLAESTDTQYF.